Listed here are 10 T cell receptor beta chains from one sample, sequenced in a study of T cell responses to AZD1222 COVID-19 vaccine. This table comes from immunoSEQ multiplex PCR, and its TCRdb copy is limited to in-frame clones, with some not included. The data hold 150,000 to 200,000 clones, with approximately 90% observed a single time. The sample in question was peripheral blood, obtained on day 0 of AZD1222 vaccination. Every receptor here comes from an adult in good health.

V gene TRBV11-2 combines with J gene TRBJ2-2; 10 positions match TRBD2. Germline V gene data show CDR1 as SGHAT and CDR2 as FQNNGV. The CDR3 loop spans 17 amino acids. With V trimmed by 5 bases and J by 0 bases, 6 bases remained unmatched. This CDR3 reads CASSRLAGGTNTGELFF. The CDR3 DNA reads TGTGCCAGCAGCCGCTTAGCGGGGGGCACGAACACCGGGGAGCTGTTTTTT.

This clone appeared once. The chain carries TRBV4-2 and TRBJ1-2; unclear D gene. Looked up from germline, CDR1 is LGHNA and CDR2 is YNFKEQ. The CDR3 runs 14 residues. Trimming left V 0 bases short and J 2 bases short, with 7 bases between. The CDR3 is CASSQERRNYGYTF. CDR3 DNA sequence: TGTGCCAGCAGCCAAGAGAGAAGAAACTATGGCTACACCTTC.

This sequence joins TRBV2 and TRBJ2-6, with unresolved D. CDR3 size: 15 residues. The ends were cut back, 5 bases at V and 4 bases at J, with 12 bases in the middle. Germline loops: CDR1 SNHLY, CDR2 FYNNEI. The CDR3 loop is CASSTEYAGANVLTF. The CDR3 bases are TGTGCCAGCAGTACGGAGTACGCGGGGGCCAACGTCCTGACTTTC.

The rearrangement uses TRBV9 and TRBJ2-7, with 7 bases identical to TRBD2. This CDR3 contains 15 residues. With 0 bases clipped from V and 0 bases from J, the junction kept 3 bases outside the gene matches. CDR1 and CDR2 from the germline V gene are SGDLS and YYNGEE. This CDR3 reads CASSVDGGGSYEQYF. CDR3 coding DNA: TGTGCCAGCAGCGTAGATGGCGGGGGCTCCTACGAGCAGTACTTC.

This clone has just one count. The chain carries TRBV27 and TRBJ1-5, with 8 bases lining up with TRBD1. J lost 7 bases, V lost 6 bases, and 5 bases had no gene match. CDR1 is MNHEY and CDR2 is SMNVEV in the germline V gene (reference sequence). The CDR3 length is 13 residues. CDR3 sequence (DNA): TGTGCCAGCAGATCAGGGGGCGGGCAGCCCCAGCATTTT. It specifies CASRSGGGQPQHF.

The V and J genes are TRBV5-6 and TRBJ2-1; D is unclear. Trimming removed 0 bases at V and 5 bases at J, with 3 bases between. CDR3 length: 12 residues. Germline values: CDR1 SGHDT, CDR2 YYEEEE. The CDR3 protein is CASSLDHNEQFF. As DNA, the CDR3 is TGTGCCAGCAGCTTGGATCACAATGAGCAGTTCTTC.

The chain combines TRBV19 with TRBJ1-1, with a weak D call TRBD1 (5 bases). The germline V and J ends were trimmed by 1 base and 1 base, with 13 bases remaining between them. The germline V gene has CDR1 LNHDA and CDR2 SQIVND (reference sequence). CDR3 size: 16 residues. The CDR3 is CASSIGAGGTNTEAFF. CDR3 in DNA: TGTGCCAGTAGTATAGGGGCGGGGGGAACGAACACTGAAGCTTTCTTT. Complete variable domain (other parts from reference TRBV19 and TRBJ1-1): DGGITQSPKYLFRKEGQNVTLSCEQNLNHDAMYWYRQDPGQGLRLIYYSQIVNDFQKGDIAEGYSVSREKKESFPLTVTSAQKNPTAFYLCASSIGAGGTNTEAFFGQGTRLTVV.

V and J are TRBV7-9 and TRBJ2-1; D possibly corresponds to TRBD2 (5 bases). The CDR3 length is 14 residues. The V gene lost 5 bases and the J gene lost 7 bases, with 15 bases spanning the gap. From germline, CDR1 is SEHNR and CDR2 FQNEAQ (reference sequence). The CDR3 sequence: CASSLPEGENEQFF. CDR3 in DNA: TGTGCCAGCAGCCTCCCCGAGGGTGAAAATGAGCAGTTCTTC.

This clone was seen just once. The genes are TRBV12-3 or TRBV12-4 and TRBJ1-2, with D unclear. The V and J ends lost 1 base and 4 bases respectively, with 7 bases between them. The CDR3 has 13 residues. CDR3 sequence (DNA): TGTGCCAGCAGTTTAGGGGGTTTCTATGGCTACACCTTC. It translates to CASSLGGFYGYTF.

With respect to this clone: Other DNA sequences in this specimen translate into the identical CDR3. The gene calls are TRBV2 and TRBJ1-2; D is uncertain. The length of the CDR3 is 12 residues. The ends were cut back, 2 bases at V and 5 bases at J, with 6 bases in the middle. Per the germline V gene, CDR1 is SNHLY and CDR2 is FYNNEI. The CDR3, as DNA: TGTGCCAGCAGTGAATTGTCTTATGGCTACACCTTC. Amino acids: CASSELSYGYTF.